The 20 T cell receptor beta chains below come from one sample, sequenced in a study of early T cells in non-severe SARS-CoV-2 infection. MiXCR, applied by TCRdb to the 5' RACE reads, yields one record per CDR3 protein. Of just over 65,000 distinct CDR3 sequences listed, under 15% are singletons. Input material: whole blood. The receptors here all came from an adult who was a healthcare worker with PCR-confirmed SARS-CoV-2 infection or an uninfected control (not recorded which).

This clonotype was seen a handful of times. The V gene is TRBV27, the J gene TRBJ1-6, with 7 bases that match TRBD1. The trim removed 8 bases at V and 7 bases at J, leaving 8 bases unmatched. Germline loops: CDR1 MNHEY, CDR2 SMNVEV (reference sequence). The CDR3 has 14 residues. In nucleotides, the CDR3 is TGTGCCAGCGCCTCGACAGGGCCCAATTCACCCCTCCACTTT. It encodes CASASTGPNSPLHF.

This clonotype has just a few counts. The V gene is TRBV6-5, the J gene TRBJ2-2, with TRBD1 matching over 7 bases. The CDR3 has 13 amino acids. Looked up from germline, CDR1 is MNHEY and CDR2 is SVGAGI. J lost 4 bases, V lost 8 bases, and 4 bases had no gene match. CDR3 residues: CASRTGPTGELFF. CDR3 sequence (DNA): TGTGCCAGCCGGACAGGACCCACCGGGGAGCTGTTTTTT.

This chain links TRBV27 with TRBJ2-7, with a possible D match to TRBD1 (6 bases). The CDR3 spans 14 residues. In germline, CDR1 is MNHEY, CDR2 SMNVEV (reference sequence). Trimming left V 2 bases short and J 0 bases short, with 8 bases between. For the CDR3, the DNA is TGTGCCAGCAGTTTACAGGGGAGCTCCTACGAGCAGTACTTC. Protein sequence: CASSLQGSSYEQYF.

This clonotype was observed once. The rearrangement joins TRBV29-1 to TRBJ1-5, with 7 positions matching TRBD1. V lost 4 bases and J lost 6; bases outside the gene matches: 6. This CDR3 spans 13 amino acids. Germline CDR1 SQVTM, CDR2 ANQGSEA. CDR3 loop: CSVGQGFSQPQHF. CDR3 in DNA: TGCAGCGTTGGACAGGGCTTTTCTCAGCCCCAGCATTTT.

This clonotype was detected ten times or more. V is TRBV7-8 and J is TRBJ1-2, with 7 bases aligning to TRBD1. With V trimmed by 5 bases and J by 1 base, 1 base remained unmatched. The CDR3 is made up of 13 amino acids. Looked up from germline, CDR1 is SGHVS and CDR2 is FQNEAQ. The CDR3 DNA is TGTGCCAGCAGCCGGGACAGTAACTATGGCTACACCTTC. As protein: CASSRDSNYGYTF.

This clonotype showed up many times. The V call is TRBV7-2, the J call TRBJ2-7, with TRBD2 matching over 11 bases. V lost 1 base, J lost 3 bases, and 2 bases stayed unmatched. The length of the CDR3 is 15 residues. CDR1 is SGHTA and CDR2 is FQGNSA in the germline V gene. The chain's CDR3 is CASSLETSGVYEQYF. DNA of the CDR3: TGTGCCAGCAGCTTAGAGACTAGCGGGGTCTACGAGCAGTACTTC.

Only a few counts were recorded for this clonotype. This chain links TRBV6-2 or TRBV6-3 with TRBJ1-2, with D unclear. V shed 5 bases and J shed 5 bases, with 21 bases lying between them. The CDR3 has 16 residues. Germline V gives CDR1 MNHEY, CDR2 SVGEGT. CDR3 amino acids: CASSPTTRTPSYGYTF. The CDR3 DNA sequence: TGTGCCAGCAGTCCTACTACCCGCACACCAAGTTATGGCTACACCTTC.

This clonotype was recorded at least ten times. The chain carries TRBV25-1 and TRBJ2-7; D perhaps matches TRBD1 (6 bases). Between the trimmed V and J ends, which lost 2 bases and 2 bases, there was a span of 10 bases. Looked up from germline, CDR1 is MGHDK and CDR2 is SYGVNS. The CDR3 contains 14 residues. CDR3 residues: CASSETGTPYEQYF. In nucleotides, the CDR3 is TGTGCCAGCAGTGAAACCGGGACACCCTACGAGCAGTACTTC.

This clonotype appeared many times. The chain carries TRBV15 and TRBJ2-1; 13 bases align to TRBD2. CDR1 is LNHNV and CDR2 is YYDKDF in the germline V gene (reference sequence). CDR3 length: 18 residues. V dropped 3 bases and J dropped 8; count of bases not matched to a gene: 13. The CDR3 nucleotides are TGTGCCACCAGCAGTGTAAGCTGGACTAGCGGGAGTAGGGATGAGCAGTTCTTC. Residues: CATSSVSWTSGSRDEQFF.

This clonotype has a count of ten or more. The genes are TRBV6-2 or TRBV6-3 and TRBJ1-4; D unclear. CDR1 is MNHEY, CDR2 SVGEGT, per germline. V was trimmed by 4 bases and J by 0 bases, leaving 12 bases between them. The CDR3 extends over 16 amino acids. The CDR3 spells CASSSPAATTNEKLFF. CDR3 nucleotide sequence: TGTGCCAGCAGTTCACCGGCGGCCACAACTAATGAAAAACTGTTTTTT.

The chain combines TRBV20-1 with TRBJ2-6, with 11 bases identical to TRBD2. The germline gives CDR1 DFQATT, CDR2 SNEGSKA (reference sequence). This CDR3 region has 22 residues. Losses at the gene ends were 3 bases for V and 1 base for J; bases not matched to a gene: 20. CDR3 protein: CSARDRGLAGGTPGSGANVLTF. CDR3 bases: TGCAGTGCTAGGGACCGGGGGCTAGCGGGAGGCACCCCAGGGTCTGGGGCCAACGTCCTGACTTTC.

The sample holds a few counts of this clonotype. The V gene is TRBV11-3, the J gene TRBJ2-3, with 13 bases fitting TRBD2. The CDR3 consists of 16 residues. CDR1 and CDR2 from the germline V gene are SGHNT and YENEEA. With 3 bases clipped from V and 4 bases from J, the junction kept 4 bases outside the gene matches. The CDR3 DNA reads as TGTGCCAGCAGCTTCGGGACTAGCGGGATCGCAGATACGCAGTATTTT. This translates into CASSFGTSGIADTQYF.

V and J are TRBV28 and TRBJ1-3; D is ambiguous. The CDR3 spans 15 residues. V lost 10 bases to trimming and J lost 0 bases, with 16 bases between them. From germline, CDR1 is MDHEN and CDR2 SYDVKM. The CDR3 DNA follows: TGTGCCACGCGCTACGCCGATCTCTCTGGAAACACCATATATTTT. Translating it yields CATRYADLSGNTIYF.

This clonotype was seen many times. The chain is built from TRBV11-2 and TRBJ2-5; D is unclear. The length of the CDR3 is 15 residues. In germline, CDR1 is SGHAT, CDR2 FQNNGV. The ends were cut back, 5 bases at V and 5 bases at J, with 18 bases in the middle. The CDR3 DNA is TGTGCCAGCAGCGTACGCCTCTCCCCGGAGGAGACCCAGTACTTC. It encodes CASSVRLSPEETQYF.

Points on this clonotype: One end of the junction fails to match germline, which may point to a read error. This chain joins TRBV28 and TRBJ2-7; D not resolved. Germline assignment: CDR1 MDHEN and CDR2 SYDVKM. This CDR3 contains 14 residues. This CDR3 reads CARSYEQRRDEQYF. CDR3 sequence (DNA): TGTGCCAGAAGTTACGAACAGAGAAGGGACGAGCAGTACTTC. Supplemented by reference TRBV28 and TRBJ2-7, the full variable domain reads DVKVTQSSRYLVKRTGEKVFLECVQDMDHENMFWYRQDPGLGLRLIYFSYDVKMKEKGDIPEGYSVSREKKERFSLILESASTNQTSMYLCARSYEQRRDEQYFGPGTRLTVT.

This clonotype was detected many times. The genes are TRBV12-3 or TRBV12-4 and TRBJ1-1; D remains unclear. The length of the CDR3 is 11 residues. Deletions cut 2 bases from V and 8 bases from J, with 6 bases between. The CDR3 loop is CASSLSREAFF. CDR3 sequence (DNA): TGTGCCAGCAGTTTATCCAGGGAAGCTTTCTTT.

This clonotype has a count of ten or more. V usage is TRBV27 and J usage is TRBJ2-3, with no clear D. In germline, CDR1 is MNHEY, CDR2 SMNVEV (reference sequence). V was pared by 5 bases and J by 1 base, with 10 bases between. This CDR3 has 14 residues. CDR3 region: CASSLHKGTDTQYF. The CDR3 bases are TGTGCCAGCAGTCTTCACAAGGGCACAGATACGCAGTATTTT.

This clonotype was found a few times. V is TRBV29-1 and J is TRBJ2-3, with D maybe TRBD1 (5 bases). Germline V CDR1 and CDR2: SQVTM, ANQGSEA. Trimming took off 5 bases at V and 0 bases at J, with 12 bases between the two ends. This CDR3 has 14 residues. CDR3 coding DNA: TGCAGCGTTTGCAGACAGTGGAGCACAGATACGCAGTATTTT. Translation: CSVCRQWSTDTQYF.

This clonotype has just a few counts. The V call is TRBV20-1, the J call TRBJ2-7, with D uncertain. The CDR3 is 14 amino acids. Trimming removed 3 bases from V and 0 bases from J, with 12 bases in between. Germline CDR1 reads DFQATT; CDR2 reads SNEGSKA (reference sequence). DNA of the CDR3: TGCAGTGCTAGGTCGCAGATCTTCTCCTACGAGCAGTACTTC. Translating gives CSARSQIFSYEQYF.

This clonotype has at least ten counts. The rearrangement links TRBV2 to TRBJ1-1; D is undetermined. The germline V and J ends were trimmed by 1 base and 5 bases, with 14 bases remaining between them. CDR1 is SNHLY, CDR2 FYNNEI, per germline. The CDR3 extends over 15 amino acids. The CDR3 loop reads CASSEGYLSQTEAFF. The CDR3 DNA follows: TGTGCCAGCAGTGAAGGGTACCTCTCCCAGACTGAAGCTTTCTTT.